This T cell receptor beta chain was recovered during a study of technical replicates of blood from a handful of donors. The germline V gene encodes CDR1 SGDLS and CDR2 YYNGEE. J lost 7 bases, V lost 3 bases, and 5 bases had no gene match. This CDR3 has 15 residues. TCRdb's copy holds only in-frame clones and misses some; the assay was immunoSEQ multiplex PCR. Of some 96,000 clones listed, 95% are singletons. Sequenced sample: T cells isolated from PBMCs. The clonotype was recovered from a human donor in good health. The rearrangement links TRBV9 to TRBJ2-1; TRBD2 matches 12 bases. DNA for the CDR3: TGTGCCAGCAGCGCAGGACTAGCGGGGAGTAATGAGCAGTTCTTC. Its protein product is CASSAGLAGSNEQFF. The full variable domain, rest sourced from reference TRBV9 and TRBJ2-1, is DSGVTQTPKHLITATGQRVTLRCSPRSGDLSVYWYQQSLDQGLQFLIQYYNGEERAKGNILERFSAQQFPDLHSELNLSSLELGDSALYFCASSAGLAGSNEQFFGPGTRLTVL.